Shown below are 31 T cell receptor beta chains from a single sample sequenced in a study of control samples from healthy donors and cancer patients. Profiling relied on immunoSEQ multiplex PCR, and the TCRdb table lists in-frame clones only, not all of them. Here the sample spans fewer than 100,000 clones, 82% being singletons. The sequenced material came from blood. Receptor source: a woman aged 55-70 years in good health.

V and J are TRBV29-1 and TRBJ2-1; D is uncertain. The V and J ends lost 5 bases and 5 bases respectively, with 10 bases between them. The CDR3 is 12 amino acids. Germline CDR1 SQVTM, CDR2 ANQGSEA. The CDR3 bases are TGCAGCGTTCTATTTAGGAACAATGAGCAGTTCTTC. It codes for CSVLFRNNEQFF.

The genes are TRBV6-5 and TRBJ2-1; 11 positions match TRBD1. Germline V gives CDR1 MNHEY, CDR2 SVGAGI. CDR3 size: 15 residues. V dropped 6 bases and J dropped 4; count of bases not matched to a gene: 5. CDR3 bases: TGTGCCAGCAGCCCGGACAGGGGGCCTTACAATGAGCAGTTCTTC. Protein product: CASSPDRGPYNEQFF.

CDR3 bases: TGTGCCAGTAGTACCTCCACTGGGCTAGAGCAGTACTTC. The encoded protein is CASSTSTGLEQYF. V gene TRBV19 combines with J gene TRBJ2-7; D not certain. Trimming pared 4 bases from V and 7 bases from J, leaving 14 bases between. Germline V gene sequence: CDR1 LNHDA, CDR2 SQIVND (reference sequence). The CDR3 runs to 13 residues.

The V gene is TRBV7-2, the J gene TRBJ2-1; tentative D call: TRBD2 (5 bases). The length of the CDR3 is 14 residues. V was trimmed by 5 bases and J by 6 bases, leaving 14 bases between them. The germline V gene encodes CDR1 SGHTA and CDR2 FQGNSA. Here the CDR3 DNA reads TGTGCCAGCAGCACTCCGGACGGAGGCAATGAGCAGTTCTTC. Its protein product is CASSTPDGGNEQFF.

The chain has TRBV18 and TRBJ1-3; no clear D. The CDR3 is 12 residues long. CDR1 and CDR2 (germline): KGHSH, LQKENI. Trimming cost V 9 bases and J 2 bases, with 8 bases left between them. CDR3 sequence: CASLRTGNTIYF. The DNA for the CDR3 is TGTGCCAGTCTTAGGACTGGAAACACCATATATTTT.

This CDR3 reads CASNTDQYSNQPQHF. Written as DNA, the CDR3 is TGTGCCAGTAACACGGACCAGTATAGCAATCAGCCCCAGCATTTT. The chain links TRBV19 to TRBJ1-5; D not certain. The CDR3 runs 15 residues. Between the trimmed V and J ends, which lost 7 bases and 0 bases, there was a span of 13 bases. Germline V gene data show CDR1 as LNHDA and CDR2 as SQIVND (reference sequence). The variable domain in full, with the rest retrieved from reference TRBV19 and TRBJ1-5, is DGGITQSPKYLFRKEGQNVTLSCEQNLNHDAMYWYRQDPGQGLRLIYYSQIVNDFQKGDIAEGYSVSREKKESFPLTVTSAQKNPTAFYLCASNTDQYSNQPQHFGDGTRLSIL.

This clone was detected many times. This rearrangement joins TRBV3-1 (or the pseudogene TRBV3-2) to TRBJ1-4; 7 bases are shared with TRBD1. The CDR3 length is 15 residues. V gave up 2 bases and J gave up 7 bases; unmatched junction bases: 7. The germline V gene has CDR1 LGHDT and CDR2 YNNKEL (reference sequence). The CDR3 DNA sequence: TGTGCCAGCAGCCAACAGGGGGTAGGAGGTGAAAAACTGTTTTTT. The encoded protein is CASSQQGVGGEKLFF.

This chain connects TRBV3-1 (or the pseudogene TRBV3-2) to TRBJ1-3; D call uncertain. V lost 1 base to trimming and J lost 0 bases, with 10 bases between them. Germline assignment: CDR1 LGHDT and CDR2 YNNKEL (reference sequence). The CDR3 has 16 amino acids. CDR3: CASSQAITSSGNTIYF. In DNA form, the CDR3 reads TGTGCCAGCAGCCAAGCGATCACCTCCTCTGGAAACACCATATATTTT.

The J gene is TRBJ1-4, the V gene TRBV2, with TRBD1 identical over 7 bases. The CDR3 has 13 residues. V lost 8 bases and J lost 2; bases outside the gene matches: 2. The germline V gene has CDR1 SNHLY and CDR2 FYNNEI. CDR3 protein: CASGGQTNEKLFF. The CDR3 DNA sequence: TGTGCCAGCGGGGGACAGACTAATGAAAAACTGTTTTTT.

The V and J genes are TRBV5-1 and TRBJ2-1, with 11 bases matching TRBD2. The V gene's germline CDR1 is SGHRS and CDR2 YFSETQ. The junction had 7 bases not matched to a gene; V was cut back by 2 bases and J by 6 bases. The CDR3 consists of 16 residues. This CDR3 reads CASSLTSGSMGNEQFF. CDR3 bases: TGCGCCAGCAGCTTAACTAGCGGGAGTATGGGCAATGAGCAGTTCTTC.

V and J are TRBV7-2 and TRBJ1-2, with unresolved D. Trimming removed 2 bases from V and 5 bases from J, with 15 bases in between. The CDR3 runs to 15 residues. The V gene's germline CDR1 is SGHTA and CDR2 FQGNSA. The CDR3 loop is CASSLKGGGPYGYTF. The CDR3 DNA reads as TGTGCCAGCAGCTTAAAGGGTGGTGGGCCTTATGGCTACACCTTC. The variable domain in full, completed from reference TRBV7-2 and TRBJ1-2, reads GAGVSQSPSNKVTEKGKDVELRCDPISGHTALYWYRQSLGQGLEFLIYFQGNSAPDKSGLPSDRFSAERTGGSVSTLTIQRTQQEDSAVYLCASSLKGGGPYGYTFGSGTRLTVV.

V gene TRBV7-2 combines with J gene TRBJ2-3; D possibly corresponds to TRBD2 (5 bases). V was trimmed by 2 bases and J by 2 bases, leaving 11 bases between them. The CDR3 contains 15 residues. CDR1 SGHTA and CDR2 FQGNSA come from the germline V gene. CDR3 coding DNA: TGTGCCAGCAGCTTATACACGGGGTACACAGATACGCAGTATTTT. This gives the protein CASSLYTGYTDTQYF.

The chain combines TRBV28 with TRBJ1-4, with 9 bases aligning to TRBD1. V lost 6 bases to trimming and J lost 8 bases; unmatched junction nucleotides: 7. The V gene's germline CDR1 is MDHEN and CDR2 SYDVKM. The CDR3 is 14 amino acids. The CDR3 is CASSPTGGGEKLFF. Written as DNA, the CDR3 is TGTGCCAGCAGCCCGACAGGGGGAGGAGAAAAACTGTTTTTT.

The chain has TRBV6-5 and TRBJ1-5; 7 bases are a match to TRBD1. Germline values: CDR1 MNHEY, CDR2 SVGAGI. The CDR3 totals 14 residues. The V segment lost 6 bases and the J segment 3 bases; nucleotides outside the gene matches: 5. Written as DNA, the CDR3 is TGTGCCAGCAGCCGGGGACAGATCAATCAGCCCCAGCATTTT. Residues: CASSRGQINQPQHF.

The V and J genes are TRBV29-1 and TRBJ2-5; 8 bases match TRBD2. The V gene end was trimmed by 1 base and the J gene end by 4 bases; junction bases not matched to a gene: 11. Germline V CDR1 and CDR2: SQVTM, ANQGSEA. The CDR3 spans 16 residues. The CDR3 coding sequence is TGCAGCGTTGAAGGACTAGCGTTAGAGATACGAGAGACCCAGTACTTC. Encoded protein: CSVEGLALEIRETQYF.

The rearrangement joins TRBV7-8 to TRBJ1-6, with unresolved D. The germline V and J ends were trimmed by 1 base and 2 bases, with 12 bases remaining between them. Germline CDR1 and CDR2: SGHVS and FQNEAQ. This CDR3 is built from 17 residues. The CDR3 sequence: CASSLGAEIPYNSPLHF. For the CDR3, the DNA is TGTGCCAGCAGCTTAGGGGCGGAGATTCCCTATAATTCACCCCTCCACTTT.

CDR3: CASSLYGTGEQETQYF. CDR3 nucleotides: TGTGCCAGCAGCTTGTATGGGACAGGGGAACAAGAGACCCAGTACTTC. The rearrangement links TRBV5-6 to TRBJ2-5, with 10 bases that match TRBD1. The CDR3 length is 16 residues. Unmatched junction bases numbered 5, after V lost 1 base and J lost 2 bases. The germline CDR1 and CDR2 sequences are SGHDT and YYEEEE. Full variable domain (missing parts from reference TRBV5-6 and TRBJ2-5): DAGVTQSPTHLIKTRGQQVTLRCSPKSGHDTVSWYQQALGQGPQFIFQYYEEEERQRGNFPDRFSGHQFPNYSSELNVNALLLGDSALYLCASSLYGTGEQETQYFGPGTRLLVL.

Here the CDR3 reads CASSQGTGNSGNTIYF. CDR3 coding DNA: TGCGCCAGCAGCCAAGGAACAGGGAACTCTGGAAACACCATATATTTT. The chain combines TRBV4-1 with TRBJ1-3; D might be TRBD1 (6 bases). Trimming cost V 1 base and J 0 bases, with 10 bases left between them. This CDR3 region has 16 residues. The V gene's germline CDR1 is MGHRA and CDR2 YSYEKL.

V gene TRBV6-5 combines with J gene TRBJ2-7; 11 bases match TRBD1. The junction had 6 bases not matched to a gene; V was cut back by 10 bases and J by 4 bases. This CDR3 contains 13 residues. In germline, CDR1 is MNHEY, CDR2 SVGAGI. CDR3 sequence reads: CATTGQGVYEQYF. CDR3 bases: TGTGCCACCACGGGACAGGGGGTGTACGAGCAGTACTTC.

A few counts support this clone. The chain employs TRBV10-2 and TRBJ2-3; TRBD2 agrees at 15 bases. With 3 bases clipped from V and 0 bases from J, the junction kept 10 bases outside the gene matches. CDR3 size: 20 residues. Germline values: CDR1 WSHSY, CDR2 SAAADI. The CDR3 loop reads CASSDPLGLAGGASTDTQYF. CDR3 in DNA: TGCGCCAGCAGTGACCCGTTGGGACTAGCGGGAGGAGCCAGCACAGATACGCAGTATTTT.

This clone is deemed large (0.1 to 1%). The rearrangement links TRBV6-5 to TRBJ1-1; a weak D match, TRBD1 (5 bases). Germline V gene data show CDR1 as MNHEY and CDR2 as SVGAGI. The V end lost 5 bases, the J end lost 5 bases, and 15 bases lay between the germline ends. This CDR3 contains 14 residues. This chain's CDR3 is CASSHGTLGTEAFF. CDR3 in DNA: TGTGCCAGCAGTCACGGGACCCTGGGTACTGAAGCTTTCTTT.

This chain links TRBV5-1 with TRBJ1-4; a weak D match, TRBD1 (5 bases). With 0 bases removed from V and 4 bases from J, the gap between germline ends came to 13 bases. This CDR3 region has 16 residues. Germline loops: CDR1 SGHRS, CDR2 YFSETQ. The CDR3 loop is CASSLGGVVINEKLFF. The CDR3 DNA reads as TGCGCCAGCAGCTTGGGAGGGGTTGTTATTAATGAAAAACTGTTTTTT.

The rearrangement links TRBV28 to TRBJ1-6; a possible D gene is TRBD1 (5 bases). The CDR3 consists of 14 residues. V was clipped by 7 bases and J by 14 bases, with 21 bases between them. Germline lookup yields CDR1 MDHEN and CDR2 SYDVKM. CDR3 region: CASIWGAGTGSLHF. CDR3 DNA: TGTGCCAGCATCTGGGGCGCTGGGACGGGATCCCTCCACTTT.

The V and J genes are TRBV7-2 and TRBJ1-2; D remains unclear. CDR1 and CDR2 from the germline V gene are SGHTA and FQGNSA. Trimming left V 5 bases short and J 3 bases short, with 10 bases between. The CDR3 consists of 13 residues. This CDR3 is CASSPYTDYGYTF. The CDR3 DNA sequence: TGTGCCAGCAGCCCATACACGGACTATGGCTACACCTTC.

This chain uses TRBV3-1 (or the pseudogene TRBV3-2) with TRBJ1-2; weak D call: TRBD1 (5 bases). V was trimmed by 1 base and J by 4 bases, leaving 10 bases between them. CDR3 length: 14 amino acids. Germline V lookup: CDR1 LGHDT, CDR2 YNNKEL (reference sequence). This CDR3 reads CASSQALQAYGYTF. Written as DNA, the CDR3 is TGTGCCAGCAGCCAAGCTCTACAGGCCTATGGCTACACCTTC.

The chain has TRBV5-1 and TRBJ1-6; D might be TRBD1 (6 bases). Trimming stripped 4 bases from V and 5 bases from J, with 10 bases between. There are 14 residues in the CDR3. Germline CDR1 reads SGHRS; CDR2 reads YFSETQ. The CDR3, as DNA: TGCGCCAGCAGCACCGGGACAAATAATTCACCCCTCCACTTT. Translation: CASSTGTNNSPLHF.

J is TRBJ2-1 and V is TRBV5-1, with no clear D. CDR1 SGHRS and CDR2 YFSETQ come from the germline V gene. V lost 4 bases, J lost 5 bases, and 13 bases lay in between. CDR3 size: 14 residues. The CDR3 nucleotides read TGCGCCAGCAGCGGGCGTCACGCCGACAATGAGCAGTTCTTC. This sequence encodes CASSGRHADNEQFF.

The chain is built from TRBV4-2 and TRBJ2-2, with TRBD1 as a possible D gene (6 bases). CDR1 is LGHNA, CDR2 YNFKEQ, per germline. The CDR3 sequence is 14 residues long. The V gene lost 6 bases and the J gene lost 4 bases, with 12 bases spanning the gap. The CDR3 nucleotides read TGTGCCAGCAGTCTCGCGGACAGCACCGGGGAGCTGTTTTTT. Its translation is CASSLADSTGELFF.

The chain couples TRBV7-9 to TRBJ1-3; no definite D call. This CDR3 is 13 amino acids long. V was shortened by 2 bases and J by 2 bases, with 4 bases between the two germline ends. Germline CDR1 and CDR2: SEHNR and FQNEAQ (reference sequence). DNA of the CDR3: TGTGCCAGCAGCTTATACGCTGGAAACACCATATATTTT. Its translation is CASSLYAGNTIYF.

The CDR3: CASSLELGGDTQYF. The CDR3 DNA sequence: TGTGCCAGCTCACTTGAACTCGGAGGAGATACGCAGTATTTT. The rearrangement joins TRBV18 to TRBJ2-3; tentatively, D is TRBD2 (5 bases). The CDR3 loop spans 14 amino acids. With 4 bases removed from V and 5 bases from J, the gap between germline ends came to 13 bases. Germline CDR1 reads KGHSH; CDR2 reads LQKENI.

The gene calls are TRBV5-8 and TRBJ2-1; D gene ambiguous. CDR1 and CDR2 (germline): SGHTS, YDEGEE. The CDR3 has 16 residues. Trimming took off 0 bases at V and 0 bases at J, with 10 bases between the two ends. The CDR3 reads CASSLDVSLSYNEQFF. CDR3 coding DNA: TGTGCCAGCAGCTTGGACGTCAGCCTCTCCTACAATGAGCAGTTCTTC.